This is a list of T cell receptor beta chains from one sample in a study of T cells in Graves' hyperthyroidism and ophthalmopathy. TCRdb re-called the multiplex PCR reads with MiXCR, one entry per CDR3 protein. The sample consists of about 290,000 distinct CDR3 sequences, roughly 15% of them appearing once. Sequenced: blood. The source is a woman in her 30s with Graves' hyperthyroidism that later progressed to Graves' ophthalmopathy. Each CDR3 is given with its conserved first and last residue. D genes are given only for firm matches. Expanded clones are given a class, and other clones once, few, many or no size at all.

j_call v_call clone_size d_call cdr3_aa cdr3_nt
TRBJ2-1 TRBV5-1 many TRBD2 CASSLALANYNEQFF TGCGCCAGCAGCTTGGCACTAGCGAATTACAATGAGCAGTTCTTC
TRBJ2-2 TRBV20-1 many NA CSARRLHLGGATGELFF TGCAGTGCTAGAAGGCTCCACCTGGGGGGGGCCACCGGGGAGCTGTTTTTT
TRBJ2-3 TRBV27 many NA CASSSDRPQDTQYF TGTGCCAGCAGTTCAGACAGGCCTCAGGATACGCAGTATTTT
TRBJ2-5 TRBV28 NA TRBD2 CASSSRTRGEETQYF TGTGCCAGCAGTTCAAGGACTAGAGGGGAAGAGACCCAGTACTTC
TRBJ2-3 TRBV7-9 many NA CASSLTGTGTDTQYF TGTGCCAGCAGCCTTACCGGGACTGGCACAGATACGCAGTATTTT
TRBJ2-7 TRBV27 many NA CASSFTGVDEQYF TGTGCCAGCAGTTTTACCGGGGTGGACGAGCAGTACTTC
TRBJ1-1 TRBV10-2 NA NA CASSGTGPRTEAFF TGCGCCAGCAGTGGTACAGGCCCAAGGACTGAAGCTTTCTTT
TRBJ2-5 TRBV7-2 NA NA CASKNRVQETQYF TGTGCCAGCAAAAACAGGGTCCAAGAGACCCAGTACTTC
TRBJ2-2 TRBV18 many NA CASIGESTGELFF TGTGCCAGTATAGGGGAATCAACCGGGGAGCTGTTTTTT
TRBJ2-1 TRBV12-3/TRBV12-4 few TRBD2 CASSSGLADIYNEQFF TGTGCCAGCAGTTCAGGGCTAGCGGATATATACAATGAGCAGTTCTTC
TRBJ2-2 TRBV13 many NA CASSLTSLGTGELFF TGTGCCAGCAGCTTAACTAGCCTGGGGACCGGGGAGCTGTTTTTT
TRBJ2-3 TRBV7-6 many TRBD2 CASSLWAAGGTDTQYF TGTGCCAGCAGCTTATGGGCAGCGGGAGGCACAGATACGCAGTATTTT
TRBJ1-1 TRBV12-3/TRBV12-4 many NA CASSSSTNTEAFF TGTGCCAGCAGTTCGTCCACGAACACTGAAGCTTTCTTT
TRBJ2-3 TRBV7-2 once NA CASSFRNTPDTQYF TGTGCCAGCAGCTTTCGCAACACACCAGATACGCAGTATTTT
TRBJ1-4 TRBV7-3 many NA CARCRQAHEKLFF TGTGCCCGGTGCCGACAGGCACATGAAAAACTGTTTTTT
TRBJ2-1 TRBV18 many NA CASSRFDPASDNEQFF TGTGCCAGCTCGCGGTTCGATCCAGCTAGTGACAATGAGCAGTTCTTC
TRBJ2-5 TRBV20-1 few NA CSATGWGQTQYF TGCAGTGCCACCGGGTGGGGTCAAACCCAGTACTTC
TRBJ2-1 TRBV4-1 few TRBD2 CASSLLAGSNNEQFF TGCGCCAGCAGCCTCCTAGCGGGATCCAACAATGAGCAGTTCTTC
TRBJ2-7 TRBV27 many TRBD2 CASQTSGDTYEQYF TGTGCCAGCCAGACTAGCGGCGATACCTACGAGCAGTACTTC
TRBJ1-3 TRBV5-5 many NA CASSLSFPGSSGNTIYF TGTGCCAGCAGCCTTTCTTTTCCCGGGAGCTCTGGAAACACCATATATTTT
TRBJ1-1 TRBV7-3 many NA CASSPGQDGTEAFF TGTGCCAGCAGCCCGGGTCAAGACGGCACTGAAGCTTTCTTT
TRBJ2-7 TRBV7-2 many NA CASSLSGGYYEQYF TGTGCCAGCAGCTTATCCGGGGGCTACTACGAGCAGTACTTC
TRBJ2-1 TRBV27 many TRBD2 CASGREVINEQFF TGTGCCAGCGGGCGGGAGGTAATTAATGAGCAGTTCTTC
TRBJ2-3 TRBV28 many TRBD1 CASSLLGQITDTQYF TGTGCCAGCAGTTTATTGGGACAGATCACAGATACGCAGTATTTT
TRBJ1-2 TRBV6-5 NA NA CASSYQGQGNGYTF TGTGCCAGCAGTTACCAGGGGCAGGGTAATGGCTACACCTTC
TRBJ2-5 TRBV19 NA NA CASSSAKETQYF TGTGCCAGTAGTTCGGCGAAGGAGACCCAGTACTTC
TRBJ2-2 TRBV30 few NA CAWRGAWQGLTGELFF TGTGCCTGGAGGGGAGCGTGGCAGGGCCTAACCGGGGAGCTGTTTTTT
TRBJ2-7 TRBV7-2 many TRBD2 CASSWAGGVDYEQYF TGTGCCAGCAGCTGGGCGGGAGGTGTGGACTACGAGCAGTACTTC
TRBJ2-7 TRBV18 few NA CASSPNPGAEGSYEQYF TGTGCCAGCTCACCCAACCCGGGGGCAGAGGGATCCTACGAGCAGTACTTC
TRBJ2-1 TRBV28 many NA CASSSAKHEQFF TGTGCCAGCAGTTCAGCGAAACATGAGCAGTTCTTC
TRBJ2-7 TRBV30 few TRBD2 CAWTQIGTSGRYEQYF TGTGCCTGGACCCAAATTGGGACTAGCGGGAGATACGAGCAGTACTTC
TRBJ2-7 TRBV6-2/TRBV6-3 many TRBD2 CASRSPGLAGGPGYEQYF TGTGCCAGCAGATCCCCGGGACTAGCGGGAGGCCCGGGCTACGAGCAGTACTTC
TRBJ2-2 TRBV27 many TRBD1 CASSSGQVHTGELFF TGTGCCAGCAGCTCCGGACAGGTTCACACCGGGGAGCTGTTTTTT
TRBJ2-1 TRBV9 NA TRBD1 CASSVSWGQEGGNEQFF TGTGCCAGCAGCGTATCTTGGGGACAGGAAGGGGGAAATGAGCAGTTCTTC
TRBJ2-1 TRBV19 few TRBD2 CASRPGLAGHNEQFF TGTGCCAGTAGGCCCGGACTAGCGGGGCACAATGAGCAGTTCTTC
TRBJ1-5 TRBV7-2 many NA CASSLGPRGGQINQPQHF TGTGCCAGCAGCTTAGGCCCCCGGGGGGGGCAGATCAATCAGCCCCAGCATTTT
TRBJ2-7 TRBV6-1 NA NA CASTSPSYEQYF TGTGCCAGCACCTCCCCGAGTTACGAGCAGTACTTC
TRBJ2-1 TRBV12-3/TRBV12-4 many NA CASGWDNEQFF TGTGCCAGCGGGTGGGACAATGAGCAGTTCTTC
TRBJ1-1 TRBV29-1 NA NA CSVEGIPSFAPEAFF TGCAGCGTTGAGGGAATCCCTAGTTTCGCCCCTGAAGCTTTCTTT
TRBJ2-7 TRBV10-3 many NA CAISESNLPYEQYF TGTGCCATCAGTGAGTCGAACCTGCCCTACGAGCAGTACTTC
TRBJ1-6 TRBV30 NA NA CACERGYNSPLHF TGTGCCTGTGAAAGGGGCTATAATTCACCCCTCCACTTT
TRBJ2-3 TRBV7-2 many NA CASSLGGVAAQYF TGTGCCAGCAGCTTAGGGGGCGTGGCAGCCCAGTATTTT
TRBJ1-5 TRBV28 many NA CASSTSWGSNQPQHF TGTGCCAGCAGTACCTCCTGGGGAAGCAATCAGCCCCAGCATTTT
TRBJ2-7 TRBV14 many TRBD2 CASSQELASEQYF TGTGCCAGCAGCCAAGAACTAGCGAGCGAGCAGTACTTC
TRBJ2-4 TRBV28 many NA CASSGVGGLGGIQYF TGTGCCAGCAGTGGGGTCGGTGGCCTTGGCGGGATTCAGTACTTC
TRBJ2-1 TRBV29-1 NA TRBD2 CSVKRLAGGYEQFF TGCAGCGTTAAGAGACTAGCGGGAGGGTATGAGCAGTTCTTC
TRBJ2-2 TRBV13 NA NA CASSLGGGATGELFF TGTGCCAGCAGCCTCGGTGGGGGCGCAACCGGGGAGCTGTTTTTT
TRBJ1-5 TRBV7-8 many NA CASSLGTHSNQPQHF TGTGCCAGCAGCTTGGGGACACATAGCAATCAGCCCCAGCATTTT
TRBJ1-1 TRBV14 many NA CASSPRAIGTEAFF TGTGCCAGCAGCCCAAGGGCCATCGGAACTGAAGCTTTCTTT
TRBJ2-1 TRBV7-6 few NA CASSLGPGYNEQFF TGTGCCAGCAGCTTAGGGCCGGGGTACAATGAGCAGTTCTTC
TRBJ1-1 TRBV6-1 many NA CASSEALGAENTEAFF TGTGCCAGCAGTGAAGCGCTTGGGGCAGAGAACACTGAAGCTTTCTTT
TRBJ2-1 TRBV10-3 many TRBD1 CAISSGQGYNEQFF TGTGCCATCAGTTCGGGACAGGGCTACAATGAGCAGTTCTTC
TRBJ2-2 TRBV9 few TRBD2 CASSWSGGNTGELFF TGTGCCAGCAGCTGGAGCGGGGGGAACACCGGGGAGCTGTTTTTT
TRBJ2-1 TRBV20-1 many TRBD2 CSALTSGWINEQFF TGCAGTGCCCTGACTAGCGGGTGGATCAATGAGCAGTTCTTC